The 22 T cell receptor beta chains listed next were all sequenced from one sample in a study of cytomegalovirus exposure and HLA in healthy donors. Primers: 60 Vbeta forward and 13 Jbeta reverse. The data were produced by immunoSEQ multiplex PCR, yet TCRdb's version contains in-frame clones alone and is incomplete. Here the sample spans more than 90,000 clones, around three quarters being singletons. Sequencing used PBMCs. The source of these receptors is a man younger than 45 in good health and CMV-seronegative.

The rearrangement links TRBV21-1 to TRBJ2-4; the table gives TRBD2 as D, unverified against the DNA. TRBV21-1 is labeled a pseudogene. The CDR3 sequence is 18 residues long. CDR3 bases: TGTGCCAGCAGCAAGAGGGAGACCGAAACCCCAGCCAAAAACATTCAGTACTTC. It encodes CASSKRETETPAKNIQYF.

This clone was detected only a few times. This chain links TRBV27 with TRBJ1-6; D unclear. Trimming took off 2 bases at V and 1 base at J, with 9 bases between the two ends. This CDR3 contains 16 residues. CDR1 is MNHEY and CDR2 is SMNVEV in the germline V gene (reference sequence). Here the CDR3 reads CASSLGPSSYNSPLHF. The CDR3 DNA reads TGTGCCAGCAGTTTAGGGCCCAGTTCCTATAATTCACCCCTCCACTTT.

This sequence joins TRBV13 and TRBJ1-2; 8 bases align to TRBD1. Losses at the gene ends were 5 bases for V and 5 bases for J; bases not matched to a gene: 10. The CDR3 contains 15 residues. CDR1 and CDR2 (germline): PRHDT, FYEKMQ (reference sequence). This chain's CDR3 is CASSQHQGADYGYTF. The CDR3 DNA sequence: TGTGCCAGCAGCCAACATCAGGGGGCGGATTATGGCTACACCTTC.

This CDR3 is CASSLVSGYEKLFF. DNA for the CDR3: TGTGCCAGCAGCTTGGTATCAGGGTATGAAAAACTGTTTTTT. The chain couples TRBV5-8 to TRBJ1-4; TRBD1 is a possible D gene (5 bases). Germline loops: CDR1 SGHTS, CDR2 YDEGEE. The CDR3 spans 14 residues. V lost 0 bases, J lost 6 bases, and 9 bases lay in between.

J is TRBJ2-7 and V is TRBV27; 9 nucleotides line up with TRBD1. This CDR3 contains 15 residues. Trimming at V came to 4 bases and at J to 6 bases, leaving 10 bases not matched to a gene. The V gene's germline CDR1 is MNHEY and CDR2 SMNVEV (reference sequence). The CDR3 loop reads CASSSWDRATGEQYF. The CDR3 DNA follows: TGTGCCAGCAGTTCATGGGACAGGGCGACGGGCGAGCAGTACTTC.

J is TRBJ2-5 and V is TRBV19; 7 nucleotides align to TRBD2. The CDR3 is 16 amino acids. Looked up from germline, CDR1 is LNHDA and CDR2 is SQIVND (reference sequence). V lost 6 bases to trimming and J lost 5 bases; unmatched junction nucleotides: 15. CDR3 sequence reads: CASRLGGKGIGETQYF. The CDR3 DNA sequence: TGTGCCAGTAGACTGGGGGGGAAGGGGATTGGGGAGACCCAGTACTTC. Complete variable domain (other parts from reference TRBV19 and TRBJ2-5): DGGITQSPKYLFRKEGQNVTLSCEQNLNHDAMYWYRQDPGQGLRLIYYSQIVNDFQKGDIAEGYSVSREKKESFPLTVTSAQKNPTAFYLCASRLGGKGIGETQYFGPGTRLLVL.

Regarding this clone: The junction does not match germline at one end; this may be a read error. The chain recombines TRBV14 with TRBJ2-3, with unresolved D. The V gene's germline CDR1 is SGHDN and CDR2 FVKESK. This CDR3 region has 12 residues. CDR3: CASSQSKDTQYF. CDR3 in DNA: TGTGCCAGCAGCCAGAGCAAAGATACGCAGTATTTT. Full variable domain (missing parts from reference TRBV14 and TRBJ2-3): EAGVTQFPSHSVIEKGQTVTLRCDPISGHDNLYWYRRVMGKEIKFLLHFVKESKQDESGMPNNRFLAERTGGTYSTLKVQPAELEDSGVYFCASSQSKDTQYFGPGTRLTVL.

This chain joins TRBV11-3 and TRBJ2-2; 7 bases fit TRBD2. This CDR3 is 13 amino acids long. J gave up 2 bases and V 7 bases, and 1 base lay outside the gene matches. The germline CDR1 and CDR2 sequences are SGHNT and YENEEA. The CDR3 loop is CASTGGNTGELFF. CDR3 DNA sequence: TGTGCCAGCACGGGAGGAAACACCGGGGAGCTGTTTTTT.

This sequence joins TRBV5-1 and TRBJ1-1, with D maybe TRBD1 (6 bases). The CDR3 extends over 12 amino acids. CDR1 and CDR2 from the germline V gene are SGHRS and YFSETQ. V was clipped by 4 bases and J by 4 bases, with 8 bases between them. The CDR3 loop is CASSQGGTEAFF. The CDR3 nucleotides read TGCGCCAGCAGCCAAGGGGGCACTGAAGCTTTCTTT.

The V and J genes are TRBV7-9 and TRBJ2-7; 8 nucleotides match TRBD2. The junction had 11 bases not matched to a gene; V was cut back by 5 bases and J by 2 bases. The CDR3 runs to 16 residues. The germline V gene has CDR1 SEHNR and CDR2 FQNEAQ (reference sequence). The CDR3 loop reads CASSHSSGPGAYEQYV. The CDR3 coding sequence is TGTGCCAGCAGCCACTCTAGCGGGCCGGGAGCCTACGAGCAGTACGTC.

V and J are TRBV7-2 and TRBJ2-1; 9 bases line up with TRBD1. Trimming removed 3 bases from V and 5 bases from J; junction bases left unmatched: 5. There are 15 residues in the CDR3. The V gene's germline CDR1 is SGHTA and CDR2 FQGNSA. This CDR3 reads CASSFERTGDNEQFF. The DNA of the CDR3 is TGTGCCAGCAGCTTCGAGAGGACAGGGGACAATGAGCAGTTCTTC.

V is TRBV9 and J is TRBJ2-2, with D unclear. Trimming stripped 7 bases from V and 0 bases from J, with 7 bases between. This CDR3 contains 13 residues. Germline assignment: CDR1 SGDLS and CDR2 YYNGEE. The CDR3 spells CASQISNTGELFF. The CDR3 DNA sequence: TGTGCCAGCCAGATATCGAACACCGGGGAGCTGTTTTTT.

The chain joins TRBV18 to TRBJ2-5; perhaps TRBD2 as D (5 bases). This CDR3 contains 11 residues. CDR1 and CDR2 (germline): KGHSH, LQKENI. Trimming cost V 6 bases and J 7 bases, with 9 bases left between them. CDR3 nucleotides: TGTGCCAGCTCCCCGACTACGACCCAGTACTTC. This codes for CASSPTTTQYF.

CDR3 coding DNA: TGTGCCAGCAGCCAAGGGACAGGTAGGAACACTGAAGCTTTCTTT. Protein product: CASSQGTGRNTEAFF. V usage is TRBV14 and J usage is TRBJ1-1; 7 bases agree with TRBD1. With 1 base clipped from V and 1 base from J, the junction kept 3 bases outside the gene matches. The CDR3 has 15 residues. CDR1 is SGHDN and CDR2 is FVKESK in the germline V gene.

Details on this clone: This sample includes further DNA sequences coding for the same CDR3. The chain couples TRBV7-9 to TRBJ2-1; D is unresolved. The V gene lost 1 base and the J gene lost 8 bases, with 6 bases spanning the gap. Germline values: CDR1 SEHNR, CDR2 FQNEAQ (reference sequence). This CDR3 comprises 12 residues. In DNA, the CDR3 is TGTGCCAGCAGCTTAGGAGGCGATGAGCAGTTCTTC. Translation gives CASSLGGDEQFF.

The chain recombines TRBV4-1 with TRBJ2-7; TRBD2 matches 7 bases. The CDR3 consists of 15 residues. With V trimmed by 1 base and J by 3 bases, 6 bases remained unmatched. CDR1 MGHRA and CDR2 YSYEKL come from the germline V gene. For the CDR3, the DNA is TGCGCCAGCAGCCAAGGGACTAGTCTCTTCTACGAGCAGTACGTC. Its translation is CASSQGTSLFYEQYV.

V and J are TRBV9 and TRBJ2-3; 8 bases map to TRBD2. The CDR3 is 16 residues long. Trimming at V came to 0 bases and at J to 0 bases, leaving 3 bases not matched to a gene. Germline CDR1 reads SGDLS; CDR2 reads YYNGEE. CDR3 residues: CASSVGRGASTDTQYF. CDR3 DNA: TGTGCCAGCAGCGTAGGGCGGGGGGCTAGCACAGATACGCAGTATTTT. Together with reference TRBV9 and TRBJ2-3, the CDR3 gives the full variable domain: DSGVTQTPKHLITATGQRVTLRCSPRSGDLSVYWYQQSLDQGLQFLIQYYNGEERAKGNILERFSAQQFPDLHSELNLSSLELGDSALYFCASSVGRGASTDTQYFGPGTRLTVL.

This clone occurred a few times. This chain connects TRBV29-1 to TRBJ1-1, with 11 bases fitting TRBD1. V shed 6 bases and J 6 bases; nucleotides not matched to a gene: 12. CDR1 is SQVTM, CDR2 ANQGSEA, per germline. This CDR3 region has 15 residues. CDR3 loop: CSVGRTGQGASEAFF. The CDR3 DNA reads as TGCAGCGTGGGGCGTACAGGACAGGGGGCCTCTGAAGCTTTCTTT. Together with reference TRBV29-1 and TRBJ1-1, the CDR3 gives the full variable domain: SAVISQKPSRDICQRGTSLTIQCQVDSQVTMMFWYRQQPGQSLTLIATANQGSEATYESGFVIDKFPISRPNLTFSTLTVSNMSPEDSSIYLCSVGRTGQGASEAFFGQGTRLTVV.

CDR3 sequence reads: CASSLAYRKLSNQPQHF. CDR3 in DNA: TGTGCCAGCAGCTTAGCCTACAGGAAACTCAGCAATCAGCCCCAGCATTTT. The chain uses TRBV7-8 and TRBJ1-5; the D gene is possibly TRBD1 (5 bases). Trimming shortened V by 0 bases and J by 1 base, and 13 bases separated the two germline ends. This CDR3 contains 17 residues. Germline assignment: CDR1 SGHVS and CDR2 FQNEAQ.

CDR3 residues: CSVDSAVGTDTQYF. CDR3 bases: TGCAGCGTTGACTCGGCGGTAGGCACAGATACGCAGTATTTT. This chain joins TRBV29-1 and TRBJ2-3; unclear D gene. Germline V lookup: CDR1 SQVTM, CDR2 ANQGSEA. Trimming shortened V by 3 bases and J by 1 base, and 11 bases separated the two germline ends. CDR3 length equals 14 residues.

The rearrangement links TRBV10-3 to TRBJ1-1; the D gene is possibly TRBD1 (5 bases). V was shortened by 2 bases and J by 10 bases, with 11 bases between the two germline ends. Germline CDR1 ENHRY, CDR2 SYGVKD. This CDR3 spans 12 amino acids. The CDR3 DNA follows: TGTGCCATCAGTGAGCCCCCCGGGGGAGCTTTCTTT. It specifies CAISEPPGGAFF.

The V call is TRBV7-9, the J call TRBJ1-1; 7 positions agree with TRBD1. Germline CDR1 SEHNR, CDR2 FQNEAQ (reference sequence). The CDR3 loop spans 14 amino acids. V shed 4 bases and J 9 bases; nucleotides not matched to a gene: 11. CDR3 sequence reads: CASSSTISTGQAFF. The CDR3 DNA reads TGTGCCAGCAGCTCCACAATCTCGACAGGGCAAGCTTTCTTT.